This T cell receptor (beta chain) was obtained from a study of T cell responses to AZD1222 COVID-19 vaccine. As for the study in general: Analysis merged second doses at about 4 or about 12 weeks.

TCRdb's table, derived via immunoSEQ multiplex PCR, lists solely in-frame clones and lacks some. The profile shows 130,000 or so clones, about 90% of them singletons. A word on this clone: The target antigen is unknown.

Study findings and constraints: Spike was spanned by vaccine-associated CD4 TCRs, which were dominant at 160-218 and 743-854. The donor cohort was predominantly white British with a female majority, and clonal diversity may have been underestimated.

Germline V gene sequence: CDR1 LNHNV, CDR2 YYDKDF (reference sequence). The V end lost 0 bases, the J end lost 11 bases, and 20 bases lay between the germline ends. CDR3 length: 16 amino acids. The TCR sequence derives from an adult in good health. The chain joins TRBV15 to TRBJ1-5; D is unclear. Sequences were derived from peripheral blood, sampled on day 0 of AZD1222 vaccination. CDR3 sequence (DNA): TGTGCCACCAGCAGAGATCTAACGATAGGACCCAGGACCCAGCATTTT. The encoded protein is CATSRDLTIGPRTQHF.